Listed below are T cell receptor beta chains from one sample, sequenced in a study of vaccination and CD4 T cells after COVID-19. Their antigens remain unidentified. TCRdb analysed the PCR reads with MiXCR anew, one entry per CDR3 protein. Here the sample spans 1,500 to 2,500 distinct CDR3 sequences, approximately 20% being singletons. The material sequenced was CD4+ T cells from blood, cultured in vitro. All receptors derive from a human donor in good health. CDR3s include the opening cysteine and the closing phenylalanine or tryptophan. Fields, in order: clone size, V gene, J gene, D gene, CDR3 protein, CDR3 DNA. A D gene is named only where the DNA matches it firmly. Only part of the rows carry a size: once, few, many, or a class if the clone is expanded.

-	TRBV19	TRBJ2-7	-	CASSMNEYEQYF	TGTGCCAGTAGTATGAATGAATACGAGCAGTACTTC
few	TRBV20-1	TRBJ1-4	TRBD1	CSAPGTGREKLFF	TGCAGTGCTCCCGGGACAGGGCGGGAAAAACTGTTTTTT
few	TRBV7-9	TRBJ1-5	-	CASQRGAANQPQHF	TGTGCCAGCCAACGGGGGGCTGCCAATCAGCCCCAGCATTTT
-	TRBV6-5	TRBJ1-4	TRBD1	CASSYPRGRDEKLFF	TGTGCCAGCAGTTACCCCAGGGGGCGGGATGAAAAACTGTTTTTT
few	TRBV12-5	TRBJ2-5	-	CASGASRETQYF	TGTGCTAGTGGGGCCAGTAGAGAGACCCAGTACTTC
few	TRBV6-2/TRBV6-3	TRBJ2-3	-	CASTARTDTQYF	TGTGCCAGCACCGCCCGCACAGATACGCAGTATTTT
-	TRBV28	TRBJ1-2	TRBD1	CASSSRDRGLGGYTF	TGTGCCAGCAGTTCCCGGGACAGGGGGCTCGGGGGCTACACCTTC
few	TRBV5-1	TRBJ2-1	-	CASSLVAGSNEQFF	TGCGCCAGCAGCTTGGTGGCAGGGTCCAATGAGCAGTTCTTC
-	TRBV11-2	TRBJ2-4	TRBD2	CASSPTRGGNIQYF	TGTGCCAGCAGCCCCACTCGGGGGGGAAACATTCAGTACTTC
-	TRBV7-3	TRBJ1-2	TRBD1	CASSLSGTGGLYGYTF	TGTGCCAGCAGCTTAAGCGGGACAGGGGGTCTCTATGGCTACACCTTC
-	TRBV19	TRBJ1-6	-	CATQGSKNSPLHF	TGTGCCACACAGGGCAGTAAGAATTCACCCCTCCACTTT
-	TRBV5-6	TRBJ2-5	-	CATRFRAQETQYF	TGTGCCACCCGGTTCAGGGCCCAAGAGACCCAGTACTTC
few	TRBV6-5	TRBJ2-5	-	CASSYSVRWTQYF	TGTGCCAGCAGTTACTCGGTTCGATGGACCCAGTACTTC
medium-sized	TRBV6-5	TRBJ2-5	TRBD2	CASSYPSGGSRETQYF	TGTGCCAGCAGTTACCCTAGCGGGGGGTCCAGAGAGACCCAGTACTTC
-	TRBV20-1	TRBJ1-4	-	CSARDPSGGEKLFF	TGCAGTGCTAGAGATCCCTCAGGAGGGGAAAAACTGTTTTTT
medium-sized	TRBV7-3	TRBJ1-2	-	CASSLSVVSGYTF	TGTGCCAGCAGCTTAAGCGTCGTAAGTGGGTACACCTTC
-	TRBV30	TRBJ1-6	TRBD1	CAWTTGDRDSPLHF	TGTGCCTGGACGACAGGGGATAGGGATTCACCCCTCCACTTT
medium-sized	TRBV15	TRBJ1-5	TRBD1	CATSTGDRGQPQHF	TGTGCCACCAGCACTGGGGACAGGGGGCAGCCCCAGCATTTT
-	TRBV5-1	TRBJ2-5	-	CASSLGQETQYF	TGCGCCAGCAGCTTGGGCCAAGAGACCCAGTACTTC
medium-sized	TRBV20-1	TRBJ1-1	TRBD1	CSARAAGQGGNTEAFF	TGCAGTGCTAGAGCTGCGGGACAGGGGGGAAACACTGAAGCTTTCTTT
few	TRBV2	TRBJ1-2	-	CASSENYGYTF	TGTGCCAGCAGTGAGAATTATGGCTACACCTTC
once	TRBV9	TRBJ1-6	-	CASMPGTGDSPLHF	TGTGCCAGCATGCCAGGGACGGGGGATTCACCCCTCCACTTT
large	TRBV28	TRBJ2-2	-	CASSSRGIGELFF	TGTGCCAGCAGTTCCCGTGGTATAGGGGAGCTGTTTTTT
few	TRBV6-2/TRBV6-3	TRBJ1-6	TRBD1	CASSYGGTGFAPLHF	TGTGCCAGCAGTTACGGGGGGACAGGGTTCGCACCCCTCCACTTT
few	TRBV20-1	TRBJ2-1	TRBD1	CSARTRQGPSYNEQFF	TGCAGTGCTAGAACCCGACAGGGCCCCTCCTACAATGAGCAGTTCTTC
-	TRBV3-1	TRBJ2-5	-	CASSQDPMNRGETQYF	TGTGCCAGCAGCCAAGATCCCATGAACCGCGGGGAGACCCAGTACTTC
-	TRBV18	TRBJ2-7	TRBD1	CASSRIFGTDSYEQYF	TGTGCCAGCTCACGCATCTTCGGGACAGACTCCTACGAGCAGTACTTC
few	TRBV7-2	TRBJ1-1	-	CASSEGRLTEAFF	TGTGCCAGCAGCGAGGGACGTCTCACTGAAGCTTTCTTT
-	TRBV19	TRBJ1-2	TRBD1	CASTPERGRIYGYTF	TGTGCCAGTACCCCGGAGAGGGGGCGGATATATGGCTACACCTTC
-	TRBV12-3/TRBV12-4	TRBJ2-3	-	CVSSPQRATDTQYF	TGTGTCAGCAGCCCCCAACGGGCCACAGATACGCAGTATTTT
few	TRBV20-1	TRBJ2-7	-	CSARLSGLSYEQYF	TGCAGTGCTAGGCTTAGCGGCCTCTCCTACGAGCAGTACTTC
few	TRBV10-1	TRBJ1-5	-	CASSEGGGSNQPQHF	TGCGCCAGCAGTGAGGGGGGTGGGAGCAATCAGCCCCAGCATTTT
-	TRBV28	TRBJ2-2	TRBD1	CASTPTGAATGELFF	TGTGCCAGCACCCCGACAGGGGCAGCCACCGGGGAGCTGTTTTTT
few	TRBV28	TRBJ1-2	TRBD1	CASMGTGSPRRRNYGYTF	TGTGCCAGCATGGGGACAGGGTCGCCTCGGCGGCGTAACTATGGCTACACCTTC
medium-sized	TRBV11-1	TRBJ1-2	-	CASSLNRRGGYTF	TGTGCCAGCAGCTTGAACCGCAGGGGAGGCTACACCTTC
few	TRBV7-2	TRBJ1-6	TRBD1	CASSLRGRGQYNSPLHF	TGTGCCAGCAGCTTAAGGGGTAGGGGGCAATATAATTCACCCCTCCACTTT
medium-sized	TRBV2	TRBJ2-2	TRBD2	CASTGTTFGGELFF	TGTGCCAGCACCGGGACTACTTTTGGCGGGGAGCTGTTTTTT
few	TRBV7-3	TRBJ2-5	TRBD1	CASSAGTGGKETQYF	TGTGCCAGCAGCGCCGGGACAGGGGGAAAAGAGACCCAGTACTTC
-	TRBV2	TRBJ2-1	TRBD1	CASKQGAGEQFF	TGTGCCAGCAAACAGGGGGCTGGCGAGCAGTTCTTC
medium-sized	TRBV7-8	TRBJ1-6	-	CASSLGVRASPLHF	TGTGCCAGCAGCTTAGGGGTCAGGGCTTCACCCCTCCACTTT
few	TRBV12-3/TRBV12-4	TRBJ1-2	-	CASSPGPNYGYTF	TGTGCCAGCAGTCCCGGACCCAACTATGGCTACACCTTC
-	TRBV11-2	TRBJ1-5	-	CASSLVINQPQHF	TGTGCCAGCAGCTTAGTGATCAATCAGCCCCAGCATTTT
-	TRBV7-3	TRBJ2-5	-	CASSSAGTHGETQYF	TGTGCCAGCAGCTCCGCCGGGACTCACGGGGAGACCCAGTACTTC
-	TRBV5-4	TRBJ2-5	-	CASSLVVSGQETQYF	TGTGCCAGCAGCTTGGTCGTTAGCGGCCAAGAGACCCAGTACTTC
-	TRBV15	TRBJ1-4	-	CATSREWRLNEKLFF	TGTGCCACCAGCAGAGAATGGCGGCTTAATGAAAAACTGTTTTTT
-	TRBV11-2	TRBJ1-1	-	CASSLTESSSTEAFF	TGTGCCAGCAGCTTAACCGAGTCATCCTCAACTGAAGCTTTCTTT
-	TRBV4-1	TRBJ2-3	TRBD2	CASSQPGLAGNPARTDTQYF	TGCGCCAGCAGCCAGCCAGGACTAGCGGGGAACCCCGCCCGCACAGATACGCAGTATTTT
few	TRBV12-3/TRBV12-4	TRBJ2-7	-	CASSFPQAASYEQYF	TGTGCCAGCAGTTTCCCCCAGGCAGCCTCCTACGAGCAGTACTTC
-	TRBV18	TRBJ2-7	TRBD2	CASSPRTRKYEQYF	TGTGCCAGCTCACCACGGACTAGAAAATACGAGCAGTACTTC
-	TRBV7-9	TRBJ2-7	TRBD2	CASRDVGRAYEQYF	TGTGCCAGCAGAGATGTGGGGAGGGCTTACGAGCAGTACTTC
few	TRBV27	TRBJ2-7	-	CASSLIRTASVQYF	TGTGCCAGCAGTCTTATACGGACGGCCAGCGTGCAGTACTTC
-	TRBV30	TRBJ1-1	-	CAWSLGTPQVAFF	TGTGCCTGGAGCCTCGGGACTCCCCAGGTAGCTTTCTTT
-	TRBV6-2/TRBV6-3	TRBJ2-5	-	CANGPPGGETQYF	TGTGCCAACGGACCCCCTGGTGGGGAGACCCAGTACTTC
few	TRBV5-1	TRBJ2-3	-	CASSLTRDGHTDTQYF	TGCGCCAGCAGCCTGACCCGGGACGGACACACAGATACGCAGTATTTT
few	TRBV7-2	TRBJ1-6	TRBD1	CASSSHRPGTASPLHF	TGTGCCAGCAGCTCTCATCGTCCCGGGACAGCTTCACCCCTCCACTTT
few	TRBV11-1	TRBJ2-7	-	CASGGARHEQYF	TGTGCCAGCGGTGGGGCTCGCCACGAGCAGTACTTC
-	TRBV5-1	TRBJ2-7	TRBD2	CASSGTLGGRVYEQYF	TGCGCCAGCAGCGGAACCCTTGGCGGGAGGGTTTACGAGCAGTACTTC
-	TRBV7-9	TRBJ1-1	-	CASSSAGASEAFF	TGTGCCAGCAGCTCCGCCGGCGCATCTGAAGCTTTCTTT
-	TRBV12-1	TRBJ2-2	-	CASSRRLAGELFF	TGTGCCAGCAGCCGGCGACTAGCCGGGGAGCTGTTTTTT